This TCR beta chain was sequenced in a study of blood T cell repertoires in COVID-19. Clones were sequenced by immunoSEQ multiplex PCR, and TCRdb holds only the in-frame ones, with some missing. The sample yields hundreds of thousands of clones, roughly 89% seen once. CDR1 and CDR2 from the germline V gene are SEHNR and FQNEAQ (reference sequence). The CDR3 totals 14 residues. Trimming shortened V by 5 bases and J by 5 bases, and 15 bases separated the two germline ends. This sequence was found in a woman aged 18-29 years who had recovered from COVID-19. This chain connects TRBV7-9 to TRBJ1-1; TRBD1 is a possible D gene (5 bases). Sequencing was done on a sample of peripheral blood. Here the CDR3 reads CASSIDRSTTEAFF. CDR3 nucleotides: TGTGCCAGCAGCATAGACAGATCCACGACTGAAGCTTTCTTT.